The TCR beta chain described here comes from a study of shared clonotypes between healthy human individuals. At the level of the study: Each donor's CD4 naive and CD4 memory cells filled three plates apiece, CD8 naive two, and CD8 memory one.

TCRdb keeps only in-frame clones here, not all; method: immunoSEQ multiplex PCR. The sample includes about 1.5 million clones, 98% seen only once; the top ten take around 0.45%. Each donor was a Caucasian adult residing in Nashville, Tennessee. Material: naive CD4+ T cells sorted from blood. Stated subset: CD45RA+ positively selected. The receptor comes from a man aged 30 to 39 in good health.

CDR3: CASSFGGETDTQYF. The CDR3 DNA reads TGTGCCAGCAGCTTTGGCGGGGAGACAGATACGCAGTATTTT. The chain combines TRBV11-3 with TRBJ2-3, with a tentative D call TRBD2 (6 bases). Germline V gene data show CDR1 as SGHNT and CDR2 as YENEEA. The CDR3 sequence is 14 residues long. V lost 3 bases and J 3 bases, leaving 10 bases between the germline ends.